The 7 T cell receptor beta chains below all came from one sample that was sequenced in a study of human T cells and chemical hapten exposure. MiXCR, run by TCRdb on the RACE reads, gives a single entry per CDR3 protein. This sample has 300,000 to 400,000 distinct CDR3 sequences, with roughly 6.9% found just once. Stated time point: patch test 1, 2 weeks after DPC sensitization. As for treatment: therapeutic diphenylcyclopropenone sensitization with weekly scalp DPC. Sequenced here: whole blood, sampled in connection with sensitization to the hapten diphenylcyclopropenone (DPC). These receptors all stem from a woman in her late teens or twenties with alopecia areata. Some clones in this sample may be carry-over from other donors' samples.

This clonotype showed up just a few times. The genes are TRBV29-1 and TRBJ2-2; tentatively, D is TRBD1 (6 bases). Germline V CDR1 and CDR2: SQVTM, ANQGSEA. This CDR3 is built from 14 residues. The ends were cut back, 6 bases at V and 4 bases at J, with 15 bases in the middle. CDR3 region: CSVHATGSTGELFF. Here the CDR3 DNA reads TGCAGCGTACATGCGACAGGCAGCACCGGGGAGCTGTTTTTT.

Many counts were recorded for this clonotype. The rearrangement links TRBV11-2 to TRBJ2-1, with 9 bases aligning to TRBD2. This CDR3 is 14 amino acids long. Per the germline V gene, CDR1 is SGHAT and CDR2 is FQNNGV. V was clipped by 4 bases and J by 8 bases; unmatched bases: 6. Here the CDR3 DNA reads TGTGCCAGCAGCTCCACAGCGGGGGGCGATGAGCAGTTCTTC. Amino acids: CASSSTAGGDEQFF.

This clonotype was picked up a small number of times. The V gene is TRBV28, the J gene TRBJ2-7, with TRBD1 as a possible D gene (6 bases). V was cut by 5 bases and J by 8 bases, with 16 bases left in between. Per germline, CDR1 MDHEN and CDR2 SYDVKM. The CDR3 is made up of 13 amino acids. This CDR3 is CASSPPNRDKQYF. DNA of the CDR3: TGTGCCAGCAGTCCGCCCAACAGGGACAAGCAGTACTTC.

This clonotype has just a few counts. V is TRBV27 and J is TRBJ2-3; D perhaps matches TRBD1 (6 bases). V shed 2 bases and J shed 0 bases, with 15 bases lying between them. Per germline, CDR1 MNHEY and CDR2 SMNVEV (reference sequence). This CDR3 spans 17 amino acids. The DNA for the CDR3 is TGTGCCAGCAGTTTACCACCAGGGGCCTCAAGCACAGATACGCAGTATTTT. It specifies CASSLPPGASSTDTQYF.

In its sample, this clonotype was seen a few times. This chain links TRBV6-5 with TRBJ2-3, with TRBD2 matching 8 bases. Looked up from germline, CDR1 is MNHEY and CDR2 is SVGAGI. The CDR3 spans 16 residues. V gave up 0 bases and J gave up 2 bases; unmatched junction bases: 4. CDR3 residues: CASSYSGGGVTDTQYF. The CDR3 region has the DNA TGTGCCAGCAGTTACTCCGGGGGGGGCGTCACAGATACGCAGTATTTT.

This clonotype was found a few times. V usage is TRBV12-3 or TRBV12-4 and J usage is TRBJ2-5; D tentatively reads TRBD1 or TRBD2 (6 bases each). The V end lost 6 bases, the J end lost 7 bases, and 21 bases lay between the germline ends. This CDR3 region has 15 residues. The CDR3 reads CASRRAGGPGGTQYF. The CDR3 DNA reads TGTGCCAGCAGGCGCGCTGGGGGGCCTGGAGGGACCCAGTACTTC.

This clonotype was seen a handful of times. The chain joins TRBV2 to TRBJ1-5; D is ambiguous. Germline assignment: CDR1 SNHLY and CDR2 FYNNEI. V was trimmed by 5 bases and J by 1 base, leaving 36 bases between them. There are 23 residues in the CDR3. The CDR3 reads CASSKKSLPAFGVSAYSNQPQHF. Here the CDR3 DNA reads TGTGCCAGCAGTAAAAAAAGTTTGCCTGCGTTCGGGGTGTCCGCCTACAGCAATCAGCCCCAGCATTTT. Drawing the rest from reference TRBV2 and TRBJ1-5, the complete variable domain is EPEVTQTPSHQVTQMGQEVILRCVPISNHLYFYWYRQILGQKVEFLVSFYNNEISEKSEIFDDQFSVERPDGSNFTLKIRSTKLEDSAMYFCASSKKSLPAFGVSAYSNQPQHFGDGTRLSIL.